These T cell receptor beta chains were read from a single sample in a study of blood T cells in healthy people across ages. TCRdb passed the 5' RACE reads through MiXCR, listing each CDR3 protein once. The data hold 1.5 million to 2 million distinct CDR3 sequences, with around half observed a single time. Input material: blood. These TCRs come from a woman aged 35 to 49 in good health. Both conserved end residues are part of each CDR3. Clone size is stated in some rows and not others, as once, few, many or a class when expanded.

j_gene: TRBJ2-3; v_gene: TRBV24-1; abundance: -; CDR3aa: CATSDLDRGRLYF
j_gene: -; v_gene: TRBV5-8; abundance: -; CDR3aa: CASSAQDYEQYF
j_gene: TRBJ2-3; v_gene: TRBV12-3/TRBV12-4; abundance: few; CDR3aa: CASTAPPDTQYF
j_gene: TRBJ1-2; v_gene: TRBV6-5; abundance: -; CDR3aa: CASSYSRQGSYGYTF
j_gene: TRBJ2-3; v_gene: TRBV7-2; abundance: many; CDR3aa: CASSLGGGASTDTQYF
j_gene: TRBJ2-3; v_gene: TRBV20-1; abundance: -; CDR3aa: CSARDQRTSRGTDTQYF
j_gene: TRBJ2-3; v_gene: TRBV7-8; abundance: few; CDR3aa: CASSPGSIPSTDTQYF
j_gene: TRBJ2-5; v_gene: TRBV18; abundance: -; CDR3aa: CASSREREETQYF
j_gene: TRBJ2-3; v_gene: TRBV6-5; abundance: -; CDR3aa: CASSYTAAHTQYF
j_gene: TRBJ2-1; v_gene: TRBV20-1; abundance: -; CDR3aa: CSATPLAGLPNEQFF
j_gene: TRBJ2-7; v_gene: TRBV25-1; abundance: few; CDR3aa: CASSAPIKPDYEQYF
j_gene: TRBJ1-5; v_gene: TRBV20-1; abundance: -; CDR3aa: CSARSGTLLSRNQPQHF
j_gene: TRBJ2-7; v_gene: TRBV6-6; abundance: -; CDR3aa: CASSYPNGSNKGHEQYF
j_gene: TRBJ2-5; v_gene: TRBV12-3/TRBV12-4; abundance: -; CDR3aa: CASSFRTGLKETQYF
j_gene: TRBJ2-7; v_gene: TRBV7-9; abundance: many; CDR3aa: CASSLGQGVYEQYF
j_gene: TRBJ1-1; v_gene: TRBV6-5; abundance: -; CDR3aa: CASSYGTGADTEAFF
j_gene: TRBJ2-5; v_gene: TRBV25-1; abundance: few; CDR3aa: CASSPEGGVQETQYF